The clone carrying this T cell receptor (beta chain) turned up a few times. TCRdb itself ran the 5' RACE reads through MiXCR, one entry per CDR3 protein. The table shows around 180,000 distinct CDR3 sequences, with 16% occurring only once. There are 14 residues in the CDR3. Trimming cost V 6 bases and J 1 base, with 11 bases left between them. This sample stems from a study of T-cell memory formation after mild COVID-19. The chain is built from TRBV12-3 or TRBV12-4 and TRBJ2-3; D gene uncertain. Material for sequencing was PBMCs or a T cell subset sorted from them (not recorded which). This TCR came from an adult woman who had mild COVID-19 (a few samples of this study predate the infection). Cell type and time point are not known. The CDR3 region has the DNA TGTGCCAGCAGCCCACTTCTTCGCACAGATACGCAGTATTTT. Its protein product is CASSPLLRTDTQYF.